This TCR beta chain was identified during a study of neurological immune-mediated disorders. Germline lookup yields CDR1 SGHRS and CDR2 YFSETQ. With V trimmed by 0 bases and J by 14 bases, 10 bases remained unmatched. The CDR3 runs to 14 residues. This clonotype has ten or more counts. TCRdb re-called the 5' RACE reads through MiXCR, storing one row per CDR3 protein. The table has approximately 77,000 distinct CDR3 sequences, about 9% seen once; the top ten hold approximately 1.5%. The TCR originated in a man in his fifties or sixties in good health. Sequenced sample: PBMCs. The genes are TRBV5-1 and TRBJ2-1; 8 bases map to TRBD2. CDR3: CASSLDGTSSSKFF. CDR3 bases: TGCGCCAGCAGCTTGGATGGGACTAGTTCCAGCAAGTTCTTC.